Given below is one TCR beta chain in context. The entry originates in a study of blood T cell repertoires in COVID-19. Study-wide context: PBMCs, B-cell-depleted T cells, or T cells were the source of the cDNA or gDNA that made up the material.

Generated by immunoSEQ multiplex PCR, the TCRdb table keeps only in-frame clones and is missing some. Found here are a few hundred thousand clones, over 75% of them singletons; the top ten hold around 4.6%. Allocation to cohorts depended on clinical history reported by the participants. The receptor's source is a man aged 30 to 45 who had recovered from COVID-19. The material sequenced was PBMCs or T cells enriched from blood (not recorded which).

The CDR3 DNA follows: TGTGCCAGCCCCCCTGACAGGGCGCTAGCCAAAAACATTCAGTACTTC. As protein: CASPPDRALAKNIQYF. The rearrangement uses TRBV7-8 and TRBJ2-4, with 7 bases lining up with TRBD1. V was pared by 8 bases and J by 0 bases, with 10 bases of the junction left unmatched. The CDR3 spans 16 residues. From germline, CDR1 is SGHVS and CDR2 FQNEAQ.